The 29 T cell receptor beta chains in this list originate from one sample, sequenced in a study of cytomegalovirus exposure and HLA in healthy donors (TCRdb year 2017). Libraries were built with the immunoSEQ multiplex PCR assay. The multiplex PCR relied on a mix of 60 forward primers for TCR Vbeta segments and 13 reverse primers for TCR Jbeta segments. TCRdb limited this immuneACCESS table to in-frame rearrangements with V and J called. A share of clones is missing; checked studies link under half to unresolved V genes, and the rest is unexplained. In this sample's table one finds 150,000 or so clones. The ten biggest clones cover roughly 1.7% of the sample. Sequencing was done on a sample of PBMCs. These receptors all stem from a man aged 18 to 29 in good health and CMV-seronegative.

The genes are TRBV9 and TRBJ2-7; 10 nucleotides agree with TRBD1. The CDR3 has 14 amino acids. Looked up from germline, CDR1 is SGDLS and CDR2 is YYNGEE. V shed 3 bases, J shed 5 bases, and the junction held 5 bases outside the gene matches. The CDR3 DNA is TGTGCCAGCAGCGACCGGGACAGGGGTCACGAGCAGTACTTC. This translates into CASSDRDRGHEQYF.

This rearrangement joins TRBV11-3 to TRBJ1-1; TRBD1 matches at 9 bases. V lost 4 bases, J lost 5 bases, and 11 bases stayed unmatched. Germline V CDR1 and CDR2: SGHNT, YENEEA. The CDR3 consists of 16 residues. CDR3 sequence: CASSSGTGNLQTEAFF. The CDR3 DNA reads as TGTGCCAGCAGCTCCGGGACAGGGAATTTACAAACTGAAGCTTTCTTT.

The V and J genes are TRBV6-5 and TRBJ2-3, with TRBD1 as a possible D gene (6 bases). Germline CDR1 and CDR2: MNHEY and SVGAGI. The CDR3 sequence is 15 residues long. The ends were cut back, 2 bases at V and 5 bases at J, with 14 bases in the middle. The CDR3 DNA reads TGTGCCAGCAGTTACGCAACACAGGGTGGAGATACGCAGTATTTT. This encodes CASSYATQGGDTQYF.

This chain links TRBV5-1 with TRBJ2-1; 7 nucleotides agree with TRBD2. CDR1 SGHRS and CDR2 YFSETQ come from the germline V gene. CDR3 length: 16 residues. Germline trimming cut 3 bases from V and 10 bases from J; bases unmatched to any gene: 16. The CDR3 protein is CASSWEGRQTFDEQFF. The CDR3, as DNA: TGCGCCAGCAGCTGGGAGGGGAGACAGACTTTTGACGAGCAGTTCTTC.

The chain recombines TRBV4-3 with TRBJ2-4; TRBD2 agrees at 8 bases. CDR3 size: 15 residues. V dropped 4 bases and J dropped 8; count of bases not matched to a gene: 10. The V gene's germline CDR1 is LGHNA and CDR2 YSLEER. The DNA for the CDR3 is TGCGCCAGCAGCCCGGCCGGGCGGGGGGTTGACATTCAGTACTTC. It translates to CASSPAGRGVDIQYF.

The rearrangement uses TRBV5-1 and TRBJ2-7; TRBD1 is a possible D gene (5 bases). Germline V CDR1 and CDR2: SGHRS, YFSETQ. This CDR3 comprises 13 residues. Trimming left V 7 bases short and J 3 bases short, with 14 bases between. The CDR3 region is CASCEFRGYEQYF. The CDR3 nucleotides are TGCGCCAGCTGCGAGTTTAGGGGCTACGAGCAGTACTTC. The full variable domain, its missing parts supplied by reference TRBV5-1 and TRBJ2-7, is KAGVTQTPRYLIKTRGQQVTLSCSPISGHRSVSWYQQTPGQGLQFLFEYFSETQRNKGNFPGRFSGRQFSNSRSEMNVSTLELGDSALYLCASCEFRGYEQYFGPGTRLTVT.

The chain links TRBV6-4 to TRBJ1-3; D not resolved. Trimming stripped 7 bases from V and 0 bases from J, with 10 bases between. Germline assignment: CDR1 MRHNA and CDR2 SNTAGT. The CDR3 extends over 14 amino acids. CDR3 sequence (DNA): TGTGCCAGCACCCCGAGGCCCTCTGGAAACACCATATATTTT. Encoded protein: CASTPRPSGNTIYF.

The J gene is TRBJ1-3, the V gene TRBV7-2, with unresolved D. The V and J ends lost 5 bases and 3 bases respectively, with 14 bases between them. Germline assignment: CDR1 SGHTA and CDR2 FQGNSA. There are 15 residues in the CDR3. The CDR3 nucleotides read TGTGCCAGCAGCCTGGAGGCCATAGTTGGAAACACCATATATTTT. Protein sequence: CASSLEAIVGNTIYF.

This sequence joins TRBV6-5 and TRBJ2-7, with 10 nucleotides matching TRBD2. The germline gives CDR1 MNHEY, CDR2 SVGAGI. CDR3 length equals 14 residues. With 5 bases clipped from V and 0 bases from J, the junction kept 1 base outside the gene matches. CDR3 loop: CASSLAGDSYEQYF. The CDR3, as DNA: TGTGCCAGCAGTCTAGCGGGGGACTCCTACGAGCAGTACTTC.

This sequence joins TRBV19 and TRBJ1-1, with D uncertain. The CDR3 loop spans 14 amino acids. The V gene lost 3 bases and the J gene lost 0 bases, with 8 bases spanning the gap. Germline CDR1 reads LNHDA; CDR2 reads SQIVND (reference sequence). CDR3 region: CASSMGSMNTEAFF. For the CDR3, the DNA is TGTGCCAGTAGTATGGGCAGCATGAACACTGAAGCTTTCTTT. Variable domain in full (rest from reference TRBV19 and TRBJ1-1): DGGITQSPKYLFRKEGQNVTLSCEQNLNHDAMYWYRQDPGQGLRLIYYSQIVNDFQKGDIAEGYSVSREKKESFPLTVTSAQKNPTAFYLCASSMGSMNTEAFFGQGTRLTVV.

V gene TRBV27 combines with J gene TRBJ2-7, with 8 positions matching TRBD2. Germline loops: CDR1 MNHEY, CDR2 SMNVEV (reference sequence). CDR3 size: 14 residues. V shed 8 bases and J 2 bases; nucleotides not matched to a gene: 8. This chain's CDR3 is CASSPGLGPYEQYF. The CDR3 DNA reads TGTGCCAGCTCTCCGGGACTAGGGCCCTACGAGCAGTACTTC.

The rearrangement uses TRBV9 and TRBJ2-2; TRBD2 matches at 7 bases. Germline CDR1 and CDR2: SGDLS and YYNGEE. This CDR3 comprises 17 residues. Trimming took 1 base from V and 3 from J; bases not matched to a gene: 9. The CDR3 spells CASSVNVASGDTGELFF. In DNA, the CDR3 is TGTGCCAGCAGCGTAAATGTGGCTAGCGGAGACACCGGGGAGCTGTTTTTT.

This chain connects TRBV9 to TRBJ2-7; TRBD2 is a possible D gene (5 bases). V was cut by 4 bases and J by 0 bases, with 8 bases left in between. The length of the CDR3 is 13 residues. Germline V gives CDR1 SGDLS, CDR2 YYNGEE. The CDR3 loop is CASSPGSSYEQYF. For the CDR3, the DNA is TGTGCCAGCAGCCCGGGAAGCTCCTACGAGCAGTACTTC. Using reference TRBV9 and TRBJ2-7 for the parts outside the CDR3, the full variable domain is DSGVTQTPKHLITATGQRVTLRCSPRSGDLSVYWYQQSLDQGLQFLIQYYNGEERAKGNILERFSAQQFPDLHSELNLSSLELGDSALYFCASSPGSSYEQYFGPGTRLTVT.

The chain combines TRBV29-1 with TRBJ2-7; D is ambiguous. The CDR3 contains 11 residues. V was clipped by 7 bases and J by 4 bases, with 11 bases between them. Germline CDR1 is SQVTM and CDR2 is ANQGSEA. The CDR3 DNA reads as TGCAGCGCAGTCGGGTTATACGAGCAGTACTTC. Encoded protein: CSAVGLYEQYF.

The chain joins TRBV7-9 to TRBJ1-5; D ambiguous. The CDR3 has 14 amino acids. CDR1 is SEHNR, CDR2 FQNEAQ, per germline (reference sequence). Deletions cut 1 base from V and 4 bases from J, with 8 bases between. The CDR3 bases are TGTGCCAGCAGCTTAGACACAGTTAATCAGCCCCAGCATTTT. The encoded protein is CASSLDTVNQPQHF.

This chain links TRBV14 with TRBJ1-1; 8 bases agree with TRBD1. The germline CDR1 and CDR2 sequences are SGHDN and FVKESK. The CDR3 loop spans 17 amino acids. Trimming took 2 bases from V and 1 from J; bases not matched to a gene: 9. The CDR3 spells CASSQTRGRGGNTEAFF. For the CDR3, the DNA is TGTGCCAGCAGCCAAACCAGGGGGCGCGGGGGGAACACTGAAGCTTTCTTT.

Here the CDR3 reads CASSRQGVNEKLFF. The CDR3 coding sequence is TGTGCCAGCAGTCGACAGGGGGTGAACGAAAAACTGTTTTTT. The chain is built from TRBV28 and TRBJ1-4; 9 nucleotides line up with TRBD1. The V segment lost 5 bases and the J segment 8 bases; nucleotides outside the gene matches: 6. CDR1 and CDR2 (germline): MDHEN, SYDVKM. The CDR3 is 14 residues long. The variable domain in full, completed from reference TRBV28 and TRBJ1-4, reads DVKVTQSSRYLVKRTGEKVFLECVQDMDHENMFWYRQDPGLGLRLIYFSYDVKMKEKGDIPEGYSVSREKKERFSLILESASTNQTSMYLCASSRQGVNEKLFFGSGTQLSVL.

The gene calls are TRBV7-3 and TRBJ2-1; possibly TRBD2 for D (5 bases). Trimming took 2 bases from V and 10 from J, leaving 9 bases between them. This CDR3 spans 12 amino acids. CDR1 is SGHTA, CDR2 FQGTGA, per germline. For the CDR3, the DNA is TGTGCCAGCAGCTTACCCGGGAAGGAGCAGTTCTTC. The encoded protein is CASSLPGKEQFF.

The gene calls are TRBV11-2 and TRBJ2-1; 13 bases match TRBD2. The CDR3 sequence is 17 residues long. Trimming cost V 1 base and J 6 bases; bases outside gene matches: 6. Germline V gene data show CDR1 as SGHAT and CDR2 as FQNNGV. This chain's CDR3 is CASSLGLAGGQANEQFF. Written as DNA, the CDR3 is TGTGCCAGCAGCTTAGGACTAGCGGGAGGCCAAGCCAATGAGCAGTTCTTC. Full variable domain (remainder filled in from reference TRBV11-2 and TRBJ2-1): EAGVAQSPRYKIIEKRQSVAFWCNPISGHATLYWYQQILGQGPKLLIQFQNNGVVDDSQLPKDRFSAERLKGVDSTLKIQPAKLEDSAVYLCASSLGLAGGQANEQFFGPGTRLTVL.

This rearrangement joins TRBV5-1 to TRBJ2-5, with D tentatively TRBD1 (6 bases). Germline assignment: CDR1 SGHRS and CDR2 YFSETQ. The CDR3 sequence is 14 residues long. V was shortened by 4 bases and J by 5 bases, with 15 bases between the two germline ends. CDR3 region: CASSVRQGRETQYF. CDR3 nucleotide sequence: TGCGCCAGCAGCGTGCGGCAGGGGCGGGAGACCCAGTACTTC.

As DNA, the CDR3 is TGTGCCAGCAAACAGGGAGTGAACACTGAAGCTTTCTTT. It is translated as CASKQGVNTEAFF. The gene calls are TRBV6-6 and TRBJ1-1; a weak D match, TRBD1 (6 bases). V was trimmed by 7 bases and J by 0 bases, leaving 9 bases between them. The CDR3 is 13 amino acids. Germline V gene sequence: CDR1 MNHNY, CDR2 SVGAGI (reference sequence).

The rearrangement joins TRBV5-6 to TRBJ2-1, with TRBD2 matching over 9 bases. Germline lookup yields CDR1 SGHDT and CDR2 YYEEEE. With 4 bases clipped from V and 6 bases from J, the junction kept 8 bases outside the gene matches. The CDR3 runs 15 residues. CDR3 DNA: TGTGCCAGCAGCCTTAGGTCTAGCGGGATCAATGAGCAGTTCTTC. Amino acids: CASSLRSSGINEQFF.

CDR3 in amino acids: CASSYGFPGVNTEAFF. DNA for the CDR3: TGTGCCAGCAGTTACGGGTTCCCTGGAGTGAACACTGAAGCTTTCTTT. The rearrangement uses TRBV6-6 and TRBJ1-1; D call uncertain. CDR3 length equals 16 residues. Germline V lookup: CDR1 MNHNY, CDR2 SVGAGI (reference sequence). V was pared by 2 bases and J by 0 bases, with 13 bases between.

The chain carries TRBV4-3 and TRBJ2-2; perhaps TRBD1 as D (7 bases). The V end was cut by 0 bases, the J end by 7 bases, with 12 bases between. Germline V lookup: CDR1 LGHNA, CDR2 YSLEER. The CDR3 loop spans 15 amino acids. CDR3 in DNA: TGCGCCAGCAGCCAAGAAGGAGGGGGCAGCGGGGAGCTGTTTTTT. It yields the protein CASSQEGGGSGELFF.

This rearrangement joins TRBV9 to TRBJ2-5; D might be TRBD1 (6 bases). V was shortened by 3 bases and J by 1 base, with 13 bases between the two germline ends. Germline V gives CDR1 SGDLS, CDR2 YYNGEE. The CDR3 is 15 amino acids. The CDR3 spells CASSASGTIQETQYF. The CDR3 DNA sequence: TGTGCCAGCAGCGCCTCCGGGACAATCCAAGAGACCCAGTACTTC.

CDR3 sequence reads: CASSIGSGSGELFF. The CDR3 DNA reads as TGTGCCAGTAGTATCGGGAGTGGGTCCGGGGAGCTGTTTTTT. This chain joins TRBV19 and TRBJ2-2; D may be TRBD2 (6 bases). This CDR3 comprises 14 residues. Germline lookup yields CDR1 LNHDA and CDR2 SQIVND (reference sequence). Trimming took 3 bases from V and 6 from J, leaving 11 bases between them.

The chain is built from TRBV16 and TRBJ1-1; D ambiguous. CDR3 length: 15 residues. V was trimmed by 2 bases and J by 5 bases, leaving 15 bases between them. Germline V CDR1 and CDR2: KGHSY, FQNENV. CDR3 sequence (DNA): TGTGCCAGCAGCCAAAACCCCTCGAGAGAAACTGAAGCTTTCTTT. As protein: CASSQNPSRETEAFF. Full variable domain (remainder filled in from reference TRBV16 and TRBJ1-1): GEEVAQTPKHLVRGEGQKAKLYCAPIKGHSYVFWYQQVLKNEFKFLISFQNENVFDETGMPKERFSAKCLPNSPCSLEIQATKLEDSAVYFCASSQNPSRETEAFFGQGTRLTVV.

This chain uses TRBV5-6 with TRBJ1-6, with a tentative D call TRBD1 (5 bases). This CDR3 is built from 13 residues. The germline V gene encodes CDR1 SGHDT and CDR2 YYEEEE. Trimming removed 7 bases from V and 10 bases from J, with 15 bases in between. CDR3 nucleotides: TGTGCCAGCGCCGGGCAGGGTTACTCACCCCTCCACTTT. Encoded protein: CASAGQGYSPLHF.

This sequence joins TRBV10-2 and TRBJ2-7; the D gene is possibly TRBD1 (5 bases). V lost 3 bases and J 6 bases, leaving 18 bases between the germline ends. This CDR3 region has 15 residues. Looked up from germline, CDR1 is WSHSY and CDR2 is SAAADI. CDR3 coding DNA: TGCGCCAGCAGTGACGTTGGGGTTCAGGGTCGCGAGCAGTACTTC. As protein: CASSDVGVQGREQYF.